One and the same sample provided the 22 T cell receptor beta chains below, sequenced in a study of graft-versus-host responses after intestinal transplantation. Clones were read by immunoSEQ multiplex PCR, and TCRdb kept only the in-frame ones, dropping some. The top ten hold 3% to 3.5% of the sample, which has roughly 120,000 clones, 90% to 95% seen once. No antigen has been identified for these receptors. The sample was unstimulated CD8+ T cells sorted from spleen or lymph node cells, taken before intestinal transplant. Receptors were obtained from a human donor who received an intestinal transplant.

The chain is built from TRBV6-6 and TRBJ1-5, with D unclear. Germline lookup yields CDR1 MNHNY and CDR2 SVGAGI (reference sequence). Trimming pared 7 bases from V and 0 bases from J, leaving 10 bases between. The CDR3 is 14 amino acids. CDR3 residues: CASTPLHSNQPQHF. The CDR3 DNA reads TGTGCCAGCACCCCGCTGCATAGCAATCAGCCCCAGCATTTT.

V gene TRBV9 combines with J gene TRBJ1-4; D is possibly TRBD1 (6 bases). V lost 0 bases and J lost 7, with 13 bases in between. The CDR3 totals 15 residues. Germline loops: CDR1 SGDLS, CDR2 YYNGEE. The CDR3 loop reads CASSVGGGPSEKLFF. The CDR3 DNA reads as TGTGCCAGCAGCGTAGGTGGGGGGCCGAGTGAAAAACTGTTTTTT.

The chain carries TRBV5-8 and TRBJ2-5, with TRBD2 as a possible D gene (5 bases). CDR1 is SGHTS and CDR2 is YDEGEE in the germline V gene. The CDR3 has 16 amino acids. V was shortened by 0 bases and J by 1 base, with 13 bases between the two germline ends. The CDR3 spells CASSLAPRAFQETQYF. CDR3 DNA sequence: TGTGCCAGCAGCTTGGCCCCGCGGGCGTTCCAAGAGACCCAGTACTTC.

The chain employs TRBV28 and TRBJ2-5; a weak D match, TRBD2 (6 bases). The CDR3 is made up of 15 amino acids. With 4 bases removed from V and 1 base from J, the gap between germline ends came to 13 bases. Germline assignment: CDR1 MDHEN and CDR2 SYDVKM. This CDR3 is CASSSHGGLQETQYF. Written as DNA, the CDR3 is TGTGCCAGCAGTTCCCACGGGGGACTCCAAGAGACCCAGTACTTC.

The V call is TRBV5-1, the J call TRBJ2-2; 8 nucleotides line up with TRBD2. V shed 1 base and J 0 bases; nucleotides not matched to a gene: 8. The CDR3 consists of 18 residues. Looked up from germline, CDR1 is SGHRS and CDR2 is YFSETQ. The CDR3 nucleotides are TGCGCCAGCAGCTTGCGTGCTGGCGGGAGGACGAACACCGGGGAGCTGTTTTTT. This gives the protein CASSLRAGGRTNTGELFF. The whole variable domain, filled in from reference TRBV5-1 and TRBJ2-2, reads KAGVTQTPRYLIKTRGQQVTLSCSPISGHRSVSWYQQTPGQGLQFLFEYFSETQRNKGNFPGRFSGRQFSNSRSEMNVSTLELGDSALYLCASSLRAGGRTNTGELFFGEGSRLTVL.

The V gene is TRBV4-1, the J gene TRBJ2-5; D uncertain. Judging by the DNA end, TRBJ2-7 fits better; the J call may be wrong. CDR1 is MGHRA and CDR2 is YSYEKL in the germline V gene. There are 14 residues in the CDR3. The CDR3 DNA reads as TGCGCCAGCAGCCAAGATGGCTCGGCCTACGAGCAGTACTTC. Its translation: CASSQDGSAYEQYF.

The rearrangement links TRBV28 to TRBJ2-7; 7 nucleotides line up with TRBD2. After removal of 6 bases from V and 2 bases from J, the junction contained 10 bases not matched to a gene. Germline V gives CDR1 MDHEN, CDR2 SYDVKM. The CDR3 spans 15 residues. For the CDR3, the DNA is TGTGCCAGCAGCCACCCTCCGGGGACTACCTACGAGCAGTACTTC. Protein product: CASSHPPGTTYEQYF.

The chain has TRBV5-1 and TRBJ1-2; D remains ambiguous. The germline V gene has CDR1 SGHRS and CDR2 YFSETQ. With 3 bases removed from V and 4 bases from J, the gap between germline ends came to 22 bases. The CDR3 sequence is 17 residues long. The CDR3 DNA is TGCGCCAGCAGCTCGTTTTTCCCGCAGGAGGGAGCCTATGGCTACACCTTC. This gives the protein CASSSFFPQEGAYGYTF.

V usage is TRBV13 and J usage is TRBJ1-2; TRBD1 matches 9 bases. The CDR3 runs 18 residues. Per the germline V gene, CDR1 is PRHDT and CDR2 is FYEKMQ (reference sequence). V lost 5 bases and J lost 5; bases outside the gene matches: 18. The DNA for the CDR3 is TGTGCCAGCAGCCCACGTGGGGGACAGGGAGGTGAGGGATATGGCTACACCTTC. This sequence encodes CASSPRGGQGGEGYGYTF.

The chain joins TRBV28 to TRBJ2-7, with D unclear. Between the trimmed V and J ends, which lost 3 bases and 2 bases, there was a span of 11 bases. Germline lookup yields CDR1 MDHEN and CDR2 SYDVKM. The CDR3 has 14 residues. The CDR3 nucleotides read TGTGCCAGCAGTTTGGTTCACGCGGCCTACGAGCAGTACTTC. This encodes CASSLVHAAYEQYF.

The rearrangement uses TRBV27 and TRBJ2-4; unclear D gene. Germline loops: CDR1 MNHEY, CDR2 SMNVEV (reference sequence). This CDR3 contains 13 residues. V was cut by 3 bases and J by 0 bases, with 3 bases left in between. The CDR3 sequence is CASSLIAKNIQYF. DNA for the CDR3: TGTGCCAGCAGTTTGATAGCCAAAAACATTCAGTACTTC.

V usage is TRBV11-3 and J usage is TRBJ2-7; TRBD1 might be the D (5 bases). Germline assignment: CDR1 SGHNT and CDR2 YENEEA. V shed 2 bases and J shed 3 bases, with 11 bases lying between them. CDR3 size: 14 residues. CDR3 bases: TGTGCCAGCAGCTTATCGGGTACAGGCTACGAGCAGTACTTC. Translated: CASSLSGTGYEQYF.

The chain uses TRBV19 and TRBJ2-3; 7 bases are a match to TRBD2. J lost 4 bases, V lost 4 bases, and 2 bases had no gene match. This CDR3 is 13 amino acids long. In germline, CDR1 is LNHDA, CDR2 SQIVND (reference sequence). The chain's CDR3 is CASSTLAADTQYF. The CDR3 DNA is TGTGCCAGTAGTACCCTAGCGGCAGATACGCAGTATTTT.

There are a few counts of this clone. The chain joins TRBV27 to TRBJ2-1; 14 bases fit TRBD2. Looked up from germline, CDR1 is MNHEY and CDR2 is SMNVEV (reference sequence). CDR3 length equals 17 residues. V gave up 5 bases and J gave up 10 bases; unmatched junction bases: 13. The CDR3 protein is CASSPDLGLAGAQEQFF. CDR3 DNA sequence: TGTGCCAGCAGTCCCGACTTGGGACTAGCGGGAGCTCAGGAGCAGTTCTTC.

The CDR3 DNA reads TGTGCCAGCAGCTTAGATGCAGATACGCAGTATTTT. Protein: CASSLDADTQYF. The V call is TRBV11-2, the J call TRBJ2-3; D not resolved. Germline-derived CDR1 and CDR2 are SGHAT and FQNNGV. Trimming took off 0 bases at V and 4 bases at J, with 2 bases between the two ends. The CDR3 runs 12 residues.

There are a few counts of this clone. This chain connects TRBV6-1 to TRBJ2-2, with D possibly matching TRBD1 (6 bases). This CDR3 has 15 residues. The V gene's germline CDR1 is MNHNS and CDR2 SASEGT. The ends were cut back, 0 bases at V and 5 bases at J, with 10 bases in the middle. CDR3 amino acids: CASSEALQGTGELFF. The DNA for the CDR3 is TGTGCCAGCAGTGAAGCGCTACAGGGTACCGGGGAGCTGTTTTTT.

The gene calls are TRBV7-3 and TRBJ2-3, with D perhaps TRBD2 (5 bases). Trimming stripped 6 bases from V and 2 bases from J, with 12 bases between. The germline V gene encodes CDR1 SGHTA and CDR2 FQGTGA. This CDR3 region has 14 residues. This chain's CDR3 is CASSWTQATDTQYF. In nucleotides, the CDR3 is TGTGCCAGCAGTTGGACTCAGGCCACAGATACGCAGTATTTT.

This rearrangement joins TRBV27 to TRBJ1-2; a weak D match, TRBD1 (6 bases). V lost 4 bases and J lost 2, with 17 bases in between. The germline V gene has CDR1 MNHEY and CDR2 SMNVEV (reference sequence). This CDR3 spans 16 amino acids. The chain's CDR3 is CASSSTQGPPNYGYTF. For the CDR3, the DNA is TGTGCCAGCAGTTCTACACAGGGACCGCCAAACTATGGCTACACCTTC.

The rearrangement uses TRBV4-1 and TRBJ2-1, with D maybe TRBD2 (7 bases). CDR3 length: 14 amino acids. Germline V lookup: CDR1 MGHRA, CDR2 YSYEKL. V dropped 3 bases and J dropped 9 bases, with 15 bases sitting between them. The CDR3 here is CASSHLGGAGEQFF. CDR3 sequence (DNA): TGCGCCAGCAGCCATTTAGGGGGGGCTGGTGAGCAGTTCTTC.

The chain links TRBV9 to TRBJ2-7; TRBD2 agrees at 9 bases. Germline V gives CDR1 SGDLS, CDR2 YYNGEE. J was trimmed by 5 bases and V by 2 bases; bases with no gene match: 5. The CDR3 extends over 14 amino acids. Here the CDR3 reads CASSVGVAGDEQYF. CDR3 nucleotide sequence: TGTGCCAGCAGCGTCGGGGTAGCGGGAGACGAGCAGTACTTC.

The chain is built from TRBV4-1 and TRBJ2-7; 10 bases fit TRBD1. V shed 1 base and J 0 bases; nucleotides not matched to a gene: 6. The CDR3 is 17 residues long. The germline V gene encodes CDR1 MGHRA and CDR2 YSYEKL. The CDR3 reads CASSQVLGQGVSYEQYF. CDR3 DNA sequence: TGCGCCAGCAGCCAAGTGCTAGGACAGGGGGTCTCCTACGAGCAGTACTTC.

The genes are TRBV19 and TRBJ2-6; no clear D. V was clipped by 9 bases and J by 2 bases, with 8 bases between them. The CDR3 runs to 13 residues. Germline-derived CDR1 and CDR2 are LNHDA and SQIVND (reference sequence). This CDR3 is CASRTPGANVLTF. Written as DNA, the CDR3 is TGTGCCAGCCGTACGCCTGGGGCCAACGTCCTGACTTTC.